This entry is about one T cell receptor (beta chain). Per germline, CDR1 SQVTM and CDR2 ANQGSEA. The CDR3 consists of 12 residues. This sample was taken from a study of T cells in Graves' hyperthyroidism and ophthalmopathy. Amplified regions were TCR beta CDR3 sequences from RNA transcripts. Primed by the HTBI set, a first-round RT-PCR was run on the TCR CDR3. MiXCR was run by TCRdb on the multiplex PCR reads, yielding one entry per CDR3 protein. The repertoire has 600,000 to 800,000 distinct CDR3 sequences, approximately 36% of them found once; the top ten carry approximately 31%. This TCR derives from a woman between 35 and 50 years old with Graves' hyperthyroidism. This sequence joins TRBV29-1 and TRBJ2-1; D is unresolved. Sequences were obtained from blood. DNA for the CDR3: TGCAGGGTACTGGGCAGGTGGGGTGAGCAGTTCTTC. Protein product: CRVLGRWGEQFF.